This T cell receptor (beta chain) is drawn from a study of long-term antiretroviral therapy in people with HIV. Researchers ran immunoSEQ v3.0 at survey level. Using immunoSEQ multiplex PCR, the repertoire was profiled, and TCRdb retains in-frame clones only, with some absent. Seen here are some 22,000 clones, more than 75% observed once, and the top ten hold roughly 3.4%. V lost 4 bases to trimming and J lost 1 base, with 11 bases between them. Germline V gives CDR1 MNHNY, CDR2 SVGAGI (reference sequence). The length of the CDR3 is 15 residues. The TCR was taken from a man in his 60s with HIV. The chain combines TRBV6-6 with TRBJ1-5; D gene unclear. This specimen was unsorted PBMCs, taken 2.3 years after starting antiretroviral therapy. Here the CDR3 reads CASSSAEMSNQPQHF. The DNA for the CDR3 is TGTGCCAGCAGTTCCGCAGAGATGAGCAATCAGCCCCAGCATTTT.